This entry lists 30 T cell receptor beta chains sequenced from one sample in a study of blood T cell repertoires in COVID-19. Assay: immunoSEQ multiplex PCR; the TCRdb copy retains only in-frame clones and omits some. The sample lists roughly 280,000 clones, roughly 90% seen once, with about 3% in the top ten. The sequencing input was PBMCs or T cells enriched from blood (not recorded which). The origin of the receptors is a woman in her forties or fifties who had recovered from COVID-19.

This clone was detected only once. This chain connects TRBV18 to TRBJ2-3; D remains ambiguous. CDR3 length equals 12 residues. The V and J ends lost 3 bases and 4 bases respectively, with 5 bases between them. The germline V gene encodes CDR1 KGHSH and CDR2 LQKENI. The CDR3 sequence: CASSPGPDTQYF. As DNA, the CDR3 is TGTGCCAGCTCACCGGGCCCAGATACGCAGTATTTT.

This chain uses TRBV3-1 (or the pseudogene TRBV3-2) with TRBJ1-2, with D hard to call. This CDR3 is 13 amino acids long. Trimming stripped 4 bases from V and 10 bases from J, with 16 bases between. Germline loops: CDR1 LGHDT, CDR2 YNNKEL (reference sequence). The CDR3 loop reads CASSRHGADPYTF. In DNA, the CDR3 is TGTGCCAGCAGCCGCCATGGAGCGGACCCCTACACCTTC.

This sequence joins TRBV7-9 and TRBJ2-1; 14 nucleotides match TRBD2. The CDR3 is 15 amino acids. Germline CDR1 SEHNR, CDR2 FQNEAQ (reference sequence). The J segment lost 9 bases and the V segment lost 5 bases, leaving 6 bases of the junction unmatched. CDR3: CASSRGLAGAGEQFF. The CDR3 coding sequence is TGTGCCAGCAGCCGGGGACTAGCGGGAGCCGGTGAGCAGTTCTTC.

In DNA, the CDR3 is TGCAGCGTTGAACGGCAGGACAGAAACTATGGCTACACCTTC. Amino acids: CSVERQDRNYGYTF. The rearrangement links TRBV29-1 to TRBJ1-2, with D maybe TRBD1 (6 bases). V lost 2 bases, J lost 2 bases, and 12 bases lay in between. This CDR3 comprises 14 residues. CDR1 and CDR2 (germline): SQVTM, ANQGSEA.

The chain recombines TRBV9 with TRBJ2-3, with 7 bases lining up with TRBD2. Trimming removed 4 bases from V and 6 bases from J; junction bases left unmatched: 14. The CDR3 is made up of 16 amino acids. Germline V gene sequence: CDR1 SGDLS, CDR2 YYNGEE. Here the CDR3 reads CASSSRLALNPDTQYF. Here the CDR3 DNA reads TGTGCCAGCAGCTCCCGACTAGCCCTTAACCCCGATACGCAGTATTTT.

The CDR3 region is CASSGGRTANYNSPLHF. CDR3 DNA: TGTGCCAGCAGTGGGGGTCGGACAGCAAACTATAATTCACCCCTCCACTTT. V gene TRBV6-1 combines with J gene TRBJ1-6, with D perhaps matching TRBD1 (6 bases). In germline, CDR1 is MNHNS, CDR2 SASEGT. The CDR3 runs to 17 residues. The V and J ends lost 4 bases and 3 bases respectively, with 16 bases between them.

J is TRBJ1-3 and V is TRBV7-2; D is unclear. V lost 4 bases, J lost 4 bases, and 14 bases lay in between. The CDR3 has 15 residues. Germline V gene data show CDR1 as SGHTA and CDR2 as FQGNSA. CDR3 coding DNA: TGTGCCAGCAGCTCCCGGGAAACCGGGGGAAACACCATATATTTT. This sequence encodes CASSSRETGGNTIYF.

A remark on this clone: One end of the junction fails to match germline, which may point to a read error. V gene TRBV7-7 combines with J gene TRBJ1-1; no reliable D call. Germline V gene sequence: CDR1 SSHAT, CDR2 FNYEAQ (reference sequence). The length of the CDR3 is 13 residues. The CDR3 here is CASSNTPNTEAFF. Here the CDR3 DNA reads TGTGCTAGCAGCAACACACCGAACACTGAAGCTTTCTTT. Looking up the rest from reference TRBV7-7 and TRBJ1-1 gives the full variable domain: GAGVSQSPRYKVTKRGQDVTLRCDPISSHATLYWYQQALGQGPEFLTYFNYEAQPDKSGLPSDRFSAERPEGSISTLTIQRTEQRDSAMYRCASSNTPNTEAFFGQGTRLTVV.

The J gene is TRBJ2-4, the V gene TRBV7-2; weak D call: TRBD1 (6 bases). The V gene's germline CDR1 is SGHTA and CDR2 FQGNSA. V was cut by 3 bases and J by 1 base, with 13 bases left in between. The CDR3 has 16 residues. The CDR3 is CASSLSGDMAKNIQYF. CDR3 coding DNA: TGTGCCAGCAGCTTGTCAGGGGATATGGCCAAAAACATTCAGTACTTC.

The chain links TRBV28 to TRBJ1-2; unclear D gene. This CDR3 is 14 amino acids long. The V gene lost 2 bases and the J gene lost 2 bases, with 9 bases spanning the gap. Germline assignment: CDR1 MDHEN and CDR2 SYDVKM. The CDR3 sequence is CASSLGKRNYGYTF. DNA of the CDR3: TGTGCCAGCAGTTTAGGCAAGAGGAACTATGGCTACACCTTC.

This clone has a count of ten or more. The chain has TRBV2 and TRBJ1-6; D not resolved. CDR1 is SNHLY and CDR2 is FYNNEI in the germline V gene. The CDR3 contains 14 residues. Deletions cut 7 bases from V and 0 bases from J, with 7 bases between. CDR3 loop: CASTRSSYNSPLHF. The CDR3 DNA reads as TGTGCCAGCACGAGGAGCTCCTATAATTCACCCCTCCACTTT.

The rearrangement links TRBV5-1 to TRBJ2-5; TRBD2 aligns across 9 bases. Germline CDR1 SGHRS, CDR2 YFSETQ. The CDR3 loop spans 14 amino acids. Trimming took 4 bases from V and 3 from J; bases not matched to a gene: 4. The CDR3: CASSDPSGKETQYF. The CDR3 bases are TGCGCCAGCAGCGACCCTAGCGGGAAAGAGACCCAGTACTTC.

This chain links TRBV10-3 with TRBJ1-1, with 8 bases aligning to TRBD1. This CDR3 is built from 14 residues. Germline CDR1 ENHRY, CDR2 SYGVKD. V shed 3 bases and J 1 base; nucleotides not matched to a gene: 1. The chain's CDR3 is CAISDDRGNTEAFF. CDR3 DNA: TGTGCCATCAGTGATGACAGGGGGAACACTGAAGCTTTCTTT.

The chain links TRBV27 to TRBJ2-3; D unresolved. Germline CDR1 MNHEY, CDR2 SMNVEV (reference sequence). CDR3 length: 13 residues. Trimming stripped 6 bases from V and 0 bases from J, with 7 bases between. Here the CDR3 reads CASRAASTDTQYF. The CDR3 nucleotides are TGTGCCAGCAGGGCGGCTAGCACAGATACGCAGTATTTT.

The genes are TRBV5-1 and TRBJ1-1, with D maybe TRBD1 (5 bases). The CDR3 runs to 14 residues. The germline V gene has CDR1 SGHRS and CDR2 YFSETQ. The V end lost 1 base, the J end lost 2 bases, and 9 bases lay between the germline ends. The CDR3 nucleotides read TGCGCCAGCAGCTTGCGAGGACATAACACTGAAGCTTTCTTT. Amino acids: CASSLRGHNTEAFF.

V gene TRBV27 combines with J gene TRBJ1-1, with D unclear. Trimming pared 0 bases from V and 12 bases from J, leaving 17 bases between. The CDR3 spans 14 residues. Germline V CDR1 and CDR2: MNHEY, SMNVEV (reference sequence). In DNA, the CDR3 is TGTGCCAGCAGTTTATCTCGTGGCGTACGGAGACCTTTCTTT. Its protein product is CASSLSRGVRRPFF.

CDR3 sequence (DNA): TGTGCCAGTAGTGACCTGAGGGGGCAAGGCACAGATACGCAGTATTTT. Translating it yields CASSDLRGQGTDTQYF. This chain joins TRBV19 and TRBJ2-3, with 7 positions matching TRBD1. Germline CDR1 reads LNHDA; CDR2 reads SQIVND (reference sequence). V gave up 5 bases and J gave up 1 base; unmatched junction bases: 9. The CDR3 loop spans 16 amino acids. Combining the CDR3 with reference TRBV19 and TRBJ2-3 gives the whole variable domain DGGITQSPKYLFRKEGQNVTLSCEQNLNHDAMYWYRQDPGQGLRLIYYSQIVNDFQKGDIAEGYSVSREKKESFPLTVTSAQKNPTAFYLCASSDLRGQGTDTQYFGPGTRLTVL.

The V gene is TRBV10-3, the J gene TRBJ1-6; 7 nucleotides agree with TRBD1. Germline CDR1 is ENHRY and CDR2 is SYGVKD. The CDR3 consists of 17 residues. Trimming took 6 bases from V and 2 from J; bases not matched to a gene: 10. The CDR3 bases are TGTGCCATCAGCAGGGACAGTAGTTTCGCCTATAATTCACCCCTCCACTTT. Its protein is CAISRDSSFAYNSPLHF.

This sequence joins TRBV5-6 and TRBJ1-5; D perhaps matches TRBD1 (5 bases). This CDR3 has 14 residues. The germline V and J ends were trimmed by 2 bases and 4 bases, with 10 bases remaining between them. Germline assignment: CDR1 SGHDT and CDR2 YYEEEE. CDR3 loop: CASSLGRTNQPQHF. The CDR3 DNA reads as TGTGCCAGCAGCTTAGGCAGGACAAATCAGCCCCAGCATTTT. Combining the CDR3 with reference TRBV5-6 and TRBJ1-5 gives the whole variable domain DAGVTQSPTHLIKTRGQQVTLRCSPKSGHDTVSWYQQALGQGPQFIFQYYEEEERQRGNFPDRFSGHQFPNYSSELNVNALLLGDSALYLCASSLGRTNQPQHFGDGTRLSIL.

This clone was found a few times. The genes are TRBV11-3 and TRBJ2-7; 9 positions agree with TRBD1. This CDR3 comprises 14 residues. V trimming: 5 bases; J trimming: 6 bases; junction bases outside the gene matches: 8. Germline CDR1 and CDR2: SGHNT and YENEEA. The CDR3 reads CASSIGQGTGEQYF. The CDR3 DNA reads as TGTGCCAGCAGCATCGGACAGGGGACGGGCGAGCAGTACTTC.

This chain joins TRBV7-6 and TRBJ1-3; the D gene is possibly TRBD1 (6 bases). Germline CDR1 reads SGHVS; CDR2 reads FNYEAQ. Deletions cut 2 bases from V and 4 bases from J, with 12 bases between. The CDR3 is 15 amino acids. CDR3 in amino acids: CASSLQGPGGNTIYF. The CDR3 nucleotides read TGTGCCAGCAGCTTACAGGGGCCGGGGGGAAACACCATATATTTT.

The V call is TRBV18, the J call TRBJ1-2; 11 bases line up with TRBD1. V lost 4 bases to trimming and J lost 4 bases; unmatched junction nucleotides: 17. Germline V CDR1 and CDR2: KGHSH, LQKENI. The CDR3 is 19 amino acids. CDR3 protein: CASSLLGQGASPYLYGYTF. In DNA, the CDR3 is TGTGCCAGCTCACTACTTGGACAGGGGGCTTCCCCTTACCTCTATGGCTACACCTTC.

The chain uses TRBV28 and TRBJ1-3; TRBD1 might be the D (6 bases). The CDR3 is made up of 16 amino acids. Germline lookup yields CDR1 MDHEN and CDR2 SYDVKM. The germline V and J ends were trimmed by 8 bases and 3 bases, with 20 bases remaining between them. This chain's CDR3 is CASGSRQLGGGNTIYF. The CDR3 bases are TGTGCCAGCGGATCCCGTCAGCTAGGGGGTGGAAACACCATATATTTT.

A few counts support this clone. The chain has TRBV18 and TRBJ1-1; TRBD1 is a possible D gene (5 bases). The CDR3 is 14 amino acids. CDR1 is KGHSH, CDR2 LQKENI, per germline. The V and J ends lost 0 bases and 1 base respectively, with 6 bases between them. CDR3 DNA sequence: TGTGCCAGCTCACCACCGGGGCAGAACACTGAAGCTTTCTTT. This translates into CASSPPGQNTEAFF.

The chain joins TRBV28 to TRBJ2-7; TRBD2 agrees at 13 bases. The trim removed 3 bases at V and 4 bases at J, leaving 3 bases unmatched. The CDR3 runs to 15 residues. Germline V lookup: CDR1 MDHEN, CDR2 SYDVKM. Here the CDR3 reads CASSLEGLAGYEQYF. In nucleotides, the CDR3 is TGTGCCAGCAGTTTGGAGGGACTAGCGGGGTACGAGCAGTACTTC.

This chain connects TRBV7-9 to TRBJ2-1; D gene uncertain. This CDR3 contains 16 residues. CDR1 and CDR2 from the germline V gene are SEHNR and FQNEAQ (reference sequence). Trimming took off 5 bases at V and 7 bases at J, with 21 bases between the two ends. CDR3 sequence reads: CASSPAGSRVSNEQFF. CDR3 DNA sequence: TGTGCCAGCAGCCCCGCCGGCTCCCGGGTTTCGAATGAGCAGTTCTTC.

This clone was found once. V gene TRBV9 combines with J gene TRBJ1-3, with TRBD1 matching 8 bases. V was clipped by 3 bases and J by 2 bases; unmatched bases: 10. The CDR3 has 17 residues. Germline assignment: CDR1 SGDLS and CDR2 YYNGEE. The CDR3 sequence is CASSGGQGLTAGNTIYF. CDR3 nucleotide sequence: TGTGCCAGCAGCGGCGGACAGGGCCTAACTGCTGGAAACACCATATATTTT. Full variable domain (remainder filled in from reference TRBV9 and TRBJ1-3): DSGVTQTPKHLITATGQRVTLRCSPRSGDLSVYWYQQSLDQGLQFLIQYYNGEERAKGNILERFSAQQFPDLHSELNLSSLELGDSALYFCASSGGQGLTAGNTIYFGEGSWLTVV.

The chain carries TRBV7-3 and TRBJ1-6; the D gene is possibly TRBD1 (5 bases). Trimming took 0 bases from V and 8 from J, leaving 17 bases between them. There are 17 residues in the CDR3. Germline V gene sequence: CDR1 SGHTA, CDR2 FQGTGA. The DNA for the CDR3 is TGTGCCAGCAGCTTAACGGGCCCCAGGGCAGGGCATTCACCCCTCCACTTT. Protein: CASSLTGPRAGHSPLHF.

The gene calls are TRBV30 and TRBJ2-2; possible D gene TRBD2, 6 bases. Germline V CDR1 and CDR2: GTSNPN, SVGIG (reference sequence). There are 13 residues in the CDR3. The V gene lost 3 bases and the J gene lost 7 bases, with 12 bases spanning the gap. The CDR3 reads CAWSGSNVGELFF. CDR3 coding DNA: TGTGCCTGGAGCGGGAGTAATGTCGGGGAGCTGTTTTTT.

The V and J genes are TRBV5-1 and TRBJ2-2; 8 bases fit TRBD1. The CDR3 is 15 amino acids. With V trimmed by 4 bases and J by 7 bases, 9 bases remained unmatched. The V gene's germline CDR1 is SGHRS and CDR2 YFSETQ. CDR3 DNA: TGCGCCAGCAGCCCGACAGGGGAATGGATCGGGGAGCTGTTTTTT. Translated: CASSPTGEWIGELFF. Complete variable domain (other parts from reference TRBV5-1 and TRBJ2-2): KAGVTQTPRYLIKTRGQQVTLSCSPISGHRSVSWYQQTPGQGLQFLFEYFSETQRNKGNFPGRFSGRQFSNSRSEMNVSTLELGDSALYLCASSPTGEWIGELFFGEGSRLTVL.